Below, 11 T cell receptor beta chains from the same sample are listed, as sequenced in a study of CD8+ T cells in alopecia areata. After isolation, RNA underwent reverse transcription to generate cDNA as the sequencing template. Repertoires were generated with immunoSEQ multiplex PCR, while TCRdb's copy carries only in-frame clones and drops some. The sample holds more than 95,000 clones; approximately 52% are singletons and the top ten take 8% to 10%. Sequenced material: CD4+ T cells sorted from blood. Receptors were obtained from a human donor in good health.

V gene TRBV4-2 combines with J gene TRBJ2-5; the match to TRBD2 covers 7 bases. The trim removed 3 bases at V and 4 bases at J, leaving 8 bases unmatched. The CDR3 runs 15 residues. CDR1 is LGHNA and CDR2 is YNFKEQ in the germline V gene. This CDR3 is CASSQVQAGRETQYF. DNA of the CDR3: TGTGCCAGCAGCCAGGTCCAAGCGGGGAGAGAGACCCAGTACTTC.

This clone turned up a few times. This chain connects TRBV18 to TRBJ1-1; D gene unclear. With 5 bases removed from V and 0 bases from J, the gap between germline ends came to 16 bases. The germline CDR1 and CDR2 sequences are KGHSH and LQKENI. The CDR3 sequence is 16 residues long. DNA for the CDR3: TGTGCCAGCTCAGAATGGGGATCCCTCATGAACACTGAAGCTTTCTTT. It is translated as CASSEWGSLMNTEAFF.

This clone has a handful of counts. J is TRBJ1-6 and V is TRBV28; no reliable D call. Per the germline V gene, CDR1 is MDHEN and CDR2 is SYDVKM. The CDR3 totals 12 residues. V was shortened by 8 bases and J by 5 bases, with 7 bases between the two germline ends. CDR3: CASGIDNSPLHF. DNA for the CDR3: TGTGCCAGCGGAATCGATAATTCACCCCTCCACTTT.

This clone was picked up a small number of times. The chain uses TRBV5-6 and TRBJ1-5; no clear D. CDR3 length: 13 residues. Germline V gives CDR1 SGHDT, CDR2 YYEEEE. V gave up 0 bases and J gave up 4 bases, with 5 bases separating them. In DNA form, the CDR3 reads TGTGCCAGCAGCTTGGTGGGGAATCAGCCCCAGCATTTT. Its protein product is CASSLVGNQPQHF.

The chain combines TRBV30 with TRBJ2-2; TRBD1 aligns across 11 bases. V shed 0 bases and J 6 bases; nucleotides not matched to a gene: 12. CDR1 GTSNPN and CDR2 SVGIG come from the germline V gene (reference sequence). CDR3 length: 18 amino acids. The CDR3 sequence is CAWSVQGQGASIAGELFF. DNA of the CDR3: TGTGCCTGGAGTGTACAAGGACAGGGGGCCTCTATAGCCGGGGAGCTGTTTTTT.

This clone came up a few times. This rearrangement joins TRBV6-5 to TRBJ2-5; TRBD1 matches at 7 bases. V trimming: 7 bases; J trimming: 3 bases; junction bases outside the gene matches: 5. The CDR3 runs to 13 residues. Per germline, CDR1 MNHEY and CDR2 SVGAGI. The CDR3 DNA follows: TGTGCCAGCACACAGGGGCCTAAAGAGACCCAGTACTTC. Protein sequence: CASTQGPKETQYF.

The chain couples TRBV29-1 to TRBJ2-5; TRBD2 aligns across 8 bases. J lost 5 bases, V lost 7 bases, and 12 bases had no gene match. The CDR3 is made up of 14 amino acids. Germline V gene lookup returns CDR1 SQVTM and CDR2 ANQGSEA. This chain's CDR3 is CSARGLVGAETQYF. DNA of the CDR3: TGCAGCGCCCGGGGACTAGTCGGGGCCGAGACCCAGTACTTC.

The gene calls are TRBV4-3 and TRBJ2-7; 8 bases align to TRBD2. The length of the CDR3 is 17 residues. Trimming at V came to 1 base and at J to 2 bases, leaving 10 bases not matched to a gene. Germline V CDR1 and CDR2: LGHNA, YSLEER. The CDR3 region is CASSQALSSGGPYEQYF. CDR3 nucleotide sequence: TGCGCCAGCAGCCAAGCCTTGTCGAGCGGGGGACCCTACGAGCAGTACTTC.

V usage is TRBV2 and J usage is TRBJ2-1; no reliable D call. This CDR3 has 13 residues. Germline loops: CDR1 SNHLY, CDR2 FYNNEI. Trimming took 2 bases from V and 5 from J, leaving 7 bases between them. The CDR3 region is CASSENGNNEQFF. The CDR3 DNA is TGTGCCAGCAGTGAAAATGGGAACAATGAGCAGTTCTTC.

This chain uses TRBV29-1 with TRBJ2-7; D not certain. CDR3 size: 14 residues. Trimming cost V 4 bases and J 3 bases, with 16 bases left between them. CDR1 and CDR2 from the germline V gene are SQVTM and ANQGSEA. CDR3 protein: CSVAATFARYEQYF. The CDR3 nucleotides are TGCAGCGTTGCGGCAACATTCGCCCGCTACGAGCAGTACTTC.

This rearrangement joins TRBV5-6 to TRBJ1-2; D possibly corresponds to TRBD1 (6 bases). Germline V lookup: CDR1 SGHDT, CDR2 YYEEEE. There are 15 residues in the CDR3. Between the trimmed V and J ends, which lost 4 bases and 6 bases, there was a span of 19 bases. This CDR3 is CASSPTPTGGHGYTF. CDR3 DNA sequence: TGTGCCAGCAGCCCAACACCGACAGGCGGTCATGGCTACACCTTC.